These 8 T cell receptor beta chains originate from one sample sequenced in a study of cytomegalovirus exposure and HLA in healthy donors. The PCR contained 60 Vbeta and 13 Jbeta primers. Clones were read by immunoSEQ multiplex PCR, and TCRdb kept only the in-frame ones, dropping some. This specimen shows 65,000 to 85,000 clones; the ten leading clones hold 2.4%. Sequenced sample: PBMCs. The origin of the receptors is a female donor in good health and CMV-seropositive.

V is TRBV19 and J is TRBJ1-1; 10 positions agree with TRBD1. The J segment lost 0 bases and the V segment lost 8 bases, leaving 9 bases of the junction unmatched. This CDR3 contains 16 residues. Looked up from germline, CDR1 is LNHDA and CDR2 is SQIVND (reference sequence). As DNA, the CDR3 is TGTGCCAGTGACAGGGGGCATGACGAGATGAACACTGAAGCTTTCTTT. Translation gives CASDRGHDEMNTEAFF.

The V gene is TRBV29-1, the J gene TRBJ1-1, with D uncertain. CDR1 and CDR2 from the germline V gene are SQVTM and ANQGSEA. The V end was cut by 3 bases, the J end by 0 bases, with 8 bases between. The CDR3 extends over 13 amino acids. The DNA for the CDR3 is TGCAGCGTTGATCGACTGATGAACACTGAAGCTTTCTTT. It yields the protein CSVDRLMNTEAFF.

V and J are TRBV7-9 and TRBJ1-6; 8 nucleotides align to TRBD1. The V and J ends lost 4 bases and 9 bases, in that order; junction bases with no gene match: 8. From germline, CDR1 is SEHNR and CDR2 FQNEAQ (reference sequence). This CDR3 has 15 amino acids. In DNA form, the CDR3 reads TGTGCCAGCAGCTCGGGACAGGCTAATGGTTCACCCCTCCACTTT. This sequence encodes CASSSGQANGSPLHF.

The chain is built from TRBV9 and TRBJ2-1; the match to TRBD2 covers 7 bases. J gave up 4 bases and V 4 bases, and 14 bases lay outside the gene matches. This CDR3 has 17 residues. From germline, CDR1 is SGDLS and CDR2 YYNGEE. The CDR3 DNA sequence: TGTGCCAGCAGCCCCAGATGGGGGAGCGGGAAATACAATGAGCAGTTCTTC. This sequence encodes CASSPRWGSGKYNEQFF.

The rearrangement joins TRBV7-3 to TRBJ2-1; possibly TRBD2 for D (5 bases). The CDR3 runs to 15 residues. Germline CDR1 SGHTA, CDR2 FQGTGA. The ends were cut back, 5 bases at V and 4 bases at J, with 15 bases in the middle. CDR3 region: CASSPVGAAYNEQFF. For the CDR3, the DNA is TGTGCCAGCAGCCCAGTGGGAGCTGCTTACAATGAGCAGTTCTTC.

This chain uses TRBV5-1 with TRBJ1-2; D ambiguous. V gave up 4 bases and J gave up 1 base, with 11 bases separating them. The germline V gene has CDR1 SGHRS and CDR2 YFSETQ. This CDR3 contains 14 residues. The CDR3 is CASSQNPINYGYTF. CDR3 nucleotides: TGCGCCAGCAGCCAGAACCCGATTAACTATGGCTACACCTTC.

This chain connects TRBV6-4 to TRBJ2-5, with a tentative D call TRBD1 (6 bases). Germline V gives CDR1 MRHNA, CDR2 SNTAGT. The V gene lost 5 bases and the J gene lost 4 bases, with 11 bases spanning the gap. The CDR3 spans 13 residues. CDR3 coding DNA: TGTGCCAGCAGTAGACAGGCCCGAGAGACCCAGTACTTC. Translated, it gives CASSRQARETQYF.

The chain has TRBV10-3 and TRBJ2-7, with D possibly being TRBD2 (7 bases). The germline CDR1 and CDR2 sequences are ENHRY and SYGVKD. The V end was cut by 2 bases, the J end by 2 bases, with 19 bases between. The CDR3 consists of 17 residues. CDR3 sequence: CAISEVVGRGAPYEQYF. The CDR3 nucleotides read TGTGCCATCAGTGAGGTCGTGGGTCGGGGGGCTCCCTACGAGCAGTACTTC.